The sequence of this T cell receptor (beta chain) was determined in a study of T cell responses to AZD1222 COVID-19 vaccine. Profiled with immunoSEQ multiplex PCR; TCRdb holds only in-frame clones, not every one. The table includes tens of thousands of clones, 89% detected once. The receptor was derived from an adult who received the AZD1222 COVID-19 vaccine. Sequenced material: peripheral blood, taken 28 days after the second AZD1222 dose.

The CDR3 here is CASSQDPGTRTRDTQYF. CDR3 bases: TGTGCCAGCAGCCAAGATCCAGGGACTAGGACAAGGGATACGCAGTATTTT. The chain recombines TRBV4-2 with TRBJ2-3; 8 bases agree with TRBD2. The CDR3 is made up of 17 amino acids. V dropped 0 bases and J dropped 6; count of bases not matched to a gene: 11. Germline lookup yields CDR1 LGHNA and CDR2 YNFKEQ.